Reported below is one T cell receptor (beta chain). Its antigen is currently unknown. This specimen comes from a study of T cell responses to AZD1222 COVID-19 vaccine. Overall study findings and caveats: Baseline antibody screening turned up just six seropositive AZD1222 recipients. CD4 TCRs covered the whole spike, strongest at regions 160-218 and 743-854.

Only in-frame clones appear in the TCRdb table, and some are missing; sequencing was by immunoSEQ multiplex PCR. The repertoire holds tens of thousands of clones, with about 80% as singletons. The TCR comes from an adult who received the AZD1222 COVID-19 vaccine. The material was peripheral blood, obtained 28 days after the second AZD1222 dose.

The CDR3 sequence: CASSQDERQGAEAFF. As DNA, the CDR3 is TGCGCCAGCAGCCAAGATGAGAGGCAGGGCGCTGAAGCTTTCTTT. The chain couples TRBV4-1 to TRBJ1-1, with a possible D match to TRBD1 (5 bases). The CDR3 spans 15 residues. Deletions cut 0 bases from V and 6 bases from J, with 14 bases between. Germline lookup yields CDR1 MGHRA and CDR2 YSYEKL.